This T cell receptor (beta chain) was sequenced for a study of blood T cell repertoires in COVID-19. As for the study in general: COVID-19 samples collected from the United States, Italy and Spain covered acute and convalescent phases. The analysed material was cDNA or gDNA that came from T cells, B-cell-depleted T cells, or PBMCs.

The V and J ends lost 6 bases and 1 base respectively, with 10 bases between them. CDR1 LNHDA and CDR2 SQIVND come from the germline V gene (reference sequence). The CDR3 covers 15 residues. This clone appeared many times. Source study methods: The assay estimated nucleated cells by amplifying reference gene primers. Only in-frame clones appear in the TCRdb table, and some are missing; sequencing was by immunoSEQ multiplex PCR. The V and J calls and clone size come from that table; D and trimming were worked out from the DNA. The repertoire consists of 100,000 to 150,000 clones, with about four fifths occurring once and the leading ten covering approximately 8.7%.

Sequenced: peripheral blood. The chain links TRBV19 to TRBJ2-6, with D perhaps matching TRBD1 (6 bases). This TCR was recovered from a man aged 40-49 years with active or convalescent COVID-19. The CDR3 DNA reads as TGTGCCAGTAGCCTGGACAGTTCTGGGGCCAACGTCCTGACTTTC. It encodes CASSLDSSGANVLTF.